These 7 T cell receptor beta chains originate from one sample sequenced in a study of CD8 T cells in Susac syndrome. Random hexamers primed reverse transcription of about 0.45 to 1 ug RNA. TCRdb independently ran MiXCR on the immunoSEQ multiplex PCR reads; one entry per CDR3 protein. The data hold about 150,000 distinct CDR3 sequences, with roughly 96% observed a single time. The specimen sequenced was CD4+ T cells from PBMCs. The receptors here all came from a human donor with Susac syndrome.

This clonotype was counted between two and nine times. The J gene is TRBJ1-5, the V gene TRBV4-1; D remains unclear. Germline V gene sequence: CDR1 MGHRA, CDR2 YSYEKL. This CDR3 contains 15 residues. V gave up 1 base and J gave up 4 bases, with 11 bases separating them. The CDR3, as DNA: TGCGCCAGCAGCCAAGCCATGGGGATTAATCAGCCCCAGCATTTT. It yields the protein CASSQAMGINQPQHF.

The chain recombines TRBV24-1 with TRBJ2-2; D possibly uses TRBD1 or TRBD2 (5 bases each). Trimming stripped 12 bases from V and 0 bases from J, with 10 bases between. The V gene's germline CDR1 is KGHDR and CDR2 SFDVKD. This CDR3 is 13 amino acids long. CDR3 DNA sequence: TGTGCCGCCGGGACGGCGAACACCGGGGAGCTGTTTTTT. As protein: CAAGTANTGELFF.

The CDR3 sequence: CASRATGLDTGELFF. Here the CDR3 DNA reads TGTGCCAGCAGAGCAACAGGGTTGGACACCGGGGAGCTGTTTTTT. This sequence joins TRBV2 and TRBJ2-2; possibly TRBD1 for D (6 bases). The CDR3 sequence is 15 residues long. Germline CDR1 is SNHLY and CDR2 is FYNNEI. Trimming stripped 6 bases from V and 3 bases from J, with 14 bases between.

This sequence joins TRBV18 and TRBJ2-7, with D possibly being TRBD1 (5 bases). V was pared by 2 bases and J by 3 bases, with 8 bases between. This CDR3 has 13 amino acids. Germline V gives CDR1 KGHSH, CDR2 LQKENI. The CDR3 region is CASSPSDIYEQYF. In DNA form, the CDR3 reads TGTGCCAGCTCACCATCGGACATCTACGAGCAGTACTTC.

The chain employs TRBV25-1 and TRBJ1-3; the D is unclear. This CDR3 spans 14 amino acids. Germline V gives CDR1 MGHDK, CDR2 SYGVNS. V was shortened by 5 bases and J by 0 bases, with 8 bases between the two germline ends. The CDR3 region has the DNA TGTGCCAGCAGTCCGTCGGGCTCTGGAAACACCATATATTTT. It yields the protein CASSPSGSGNTIYF.

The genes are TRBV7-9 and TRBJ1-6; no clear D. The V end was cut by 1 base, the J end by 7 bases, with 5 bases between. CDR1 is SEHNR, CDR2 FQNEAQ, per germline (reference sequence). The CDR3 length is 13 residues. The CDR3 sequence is CASSLDGNSPLHF. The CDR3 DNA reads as TGTGCCAGCAGCTTAGACGGGAATTCACCCCTCCACTTT.

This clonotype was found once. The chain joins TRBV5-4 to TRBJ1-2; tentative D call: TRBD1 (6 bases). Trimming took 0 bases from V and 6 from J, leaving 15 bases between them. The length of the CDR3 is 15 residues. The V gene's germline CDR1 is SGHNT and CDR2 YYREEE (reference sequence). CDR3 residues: CASSLETGRKDGYTF. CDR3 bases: TGTGCCAGCAGCTTGGAGACAGGTAGGAAGGATGGCTACACCTTC. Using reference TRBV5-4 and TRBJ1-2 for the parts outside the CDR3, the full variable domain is ETGVTQSPTHLIKTRGQQVTLRCSSQSGHNTVSWYQQALGQGPQFIFQYYREEENGRGNFPPRFSGLQFPNYSSELNVNALELDDSALYLCASSLETGRKDGYTFGSGTRLTVV.